These 23 T cell receptor beta chains were sequenced from one sample in a study of CD8 T cells in Susac syndrome. About 0.5 to 1 ug RNA was reverse transcribed with random hexamers. TCRdb independently ran MiXCR on the immunoSEQ multiplex PCR reads; one entry per CDR3 protein. The table lists about 200,000 distinct CDR3 sequences, roughly 96% of them singletons. The material sequenced was CD4+ T cells from PBMCs. These TCRs come from a human donor in good health.

The chain recombines TRBV20-1 with TRBJ2-3; 7 bases match TRBD1. The ends lost 5 bases at V and 2 bases at J; junction bases unmatched: 13. The CDR3 contains 16 residues. Germline loops: CDR1 DFQATT, CDR2 SNEGSKA (reference sequence). The CDR3 DNA is TGCAGTGCTCCCCGCAAGTCAGGACAGGTCACAGATACGCAGTATTTT. Its protein product is CSAPRKSGQVTDTQYF.

The chain carries TRBV6-4 and TRBJ1-6; D is undetermined. Germline CDR1 reads MRHNA; CDR2 reads SNTAGT. The CDR3 runs to 13 residues. Deletions cut 4 bases from V and 7 bases from J, with 8 bases between. In DNA, the CDR3 is TGTGCCAGCAGTGCTACACGCAATTCACCCCTCCACTTT. Residues: CASSATRNSPLHF.

The chain uses TRBV29-1 and TRBJ2-5; TRBD1 might be the D (6 bases). CDR3 size: 12 residues. Germline CDR1 and CDR2: SQVTM and ANQGSEA. V was cut by 6 bases and J by 5 bases, with 13 bases left in between. The CDR3 nucleotides read TGCAGCGTAGGACAGCCCCGGGAGACCCAGTACTTC. Translation gives CSVGQPRETQYF.

This chain links TRBV6-5 with TRBJ2-5; TRBD2 matches 9 bases. The CDR3 runs 18 residues. Germline-derived CDR1 and CDR2 are MNHEY and SVGAGI. V trimming: 2 bases; J trimming: 3 bases; junction bases outside the gene matches: 13. CDR3 in DNA: TGTGCCAGCAGTTACAGAATAGCGGGGGCGGGGAATGAAGAGACCCAGTACTTC. The encoded protein is CASSYRIAGAGNEETQYF.

The genes are TRBV20-1 and TRBJ2-1; TRBD2 matches at 9 bases. This CDR3 comprises 14 residues. From germline, CDR1 is DFQATT and CDR2 SNEGSKA (reference sequence). The ends lost 6 bases at V and 10 bases at J; junction bases unmatched: 13. CDR3 DNA sequence: TGCAGTGCCCAAGGTTGGGGTCTAGCGGGGGAGCAGTTCTTC. This gives the protein CSAQGWGLAGEQFF.

V usage is TRBV3-1 and J usage is TRBJ2-1, with no clear D. Per the germline V gene, CDR1 is LGHDT and CDR2 is YNNKEL (reference sequence). Trimming left V 1 base short and J 12 bases short, with 10 bases between. This CDR3 comprises 12 residues. CDR3 sequence (DNA): TGTGCCAGCAGCCAAGCCGCAGTGGGGCAGTTCTTC. Protein: CASSQAAVGQFF.

The rearrangement joins TRBV29-1 to TRBJ1-1; D is perhaps TRBD1 (6 bases). CDR3 size: 14 residues. Germline loops: CDR1 SQVTM, CDR2 ANQGSEA. The germline V and J ends were trimmed by 7 bases and 3 bases, with 18 bases remaining between them. The CDR3 spells CSAKLAGAYTEAFF. The CDR3 DNA reads as TGCAGCGCGAAGCTCGCAGGGGCCTACACTGAAGCTTTCTTT.

The V and J genes are TRBV25-1 and TRBJ2-6; TRBD1 aligns across 12 bases. This CDR3 region has 18 residues. Germline lookup yields CDR1 MGHDK and CDR2 SYGVNS. Losses at the gene ends were 3 bases for V and 1 base for J; bases not matched to a gene: 4. CDR3 residues: CASSDRDRGQSGANVLTF. The CDR3 region has the DNA TGTGCCAGCAGTGATAGGGACAGGGGGCAATCTGGGGCCAACGTCCTGACTTTC.

The chain recombines TRBV30 with TRBJ2-7; the D gene is possibly TRBD2 (6 bases). From germline, CDR1 is GTSNPN and CDR2 SVGIG (reference sequence). V gave up 2 bases and J gave up 6 bases, with 14 bases separating them. CDR3 length: 13 amino acids. CDR3 loop: CAWSTQGGGEQYV. The CDR3 DNA reads as TGTGCCTGGAGTACCCAGGGAGGCGGCGAGCAGTACGTC.

The chain has TRBV7-2 and TRBJ1-2, with D uncertain. Germline CDR1 and CDR2: SGHTA and FQGNSA. The CDR3 consists of 11 residues. Between the trimmed V and J ends, which lost 1 base and 4 bases, there was a span of 1 base. The CDR3 here is CASSLVYGYTF. Here the CDR3 DNA reads TGTGCCAGCAGCTTAGTCTATGGCTACACCTTC.

V and J are TRBV5-1 and TRBJ1-2; 7 bases line up with TRBD1. The ends lost 4 bases at V and 2 bases at J; junction bases unmatched: 5. The CDR3 covers 14 residues. Germline V CDR1 and CDR2: SGHRS, YFSETQ. CDR3 coding DNA: TGCGCCAGCAGCCCGCCGACAGGGAACTATGGCTACACCTTC. Its protein product is CASSPPTGNYGYTF.

The chain is built from TRBV20-1 and TRBJ2-3; TRBD2 agrees at 10 bases. Germline V lookup: CDR1 DFQATT, CDR2 SNEGSKA (reference sequence). The CDR3 spans 16 residues. With 3 bases clipped from V and 2 bases from J, the junction kept 8 bases outside the gene matches. This CDR3 reads CSASVPTSGATDTQYF. The DNA for the CDR3 is TGCAGTGCTAGTGTGCCTACTAGCGGGGCCACAGATACGCAGTATTTT.

The V and J genes are TRBV15 and TRBJ2-5; a possible D gene is TRBD1 (5 bases). Deletions cut 0 bases from V and 2 bases from J, with 10 bases between. This CDR3 is 15 amino acids long. Germline assignment: CDR1 LNHNV and CDR2 YYDKDF (reference sequence). The CDR3 bases are TGTGCCACCAGCAGAGATCTCAGGGCGCAAGAGACCCAGTACTTC. Residues: CATSRDLRAQETQYF.

The chain joins TRBV27 to TRBJ2-4, with no clear D. CDR3 length equals 14 residues. Per germline, CDR1 MNHEY and CDR2 SMNVEV (reference sequence). V shed 7 bases and J shed 6 bases, with 16 bases lying between them. This CDR3 is CASTPPGLLNIQYF. The CDR3 DNA sequence: TGTGCCAGCACGCCTCCGGGTCTCCTAAACATTCAGTACTTC.

The rearrangement links TRBV29-1 to TRBJ1-1, with 8 bases aligning to TRBD1. Trimming removed 5 bases from V and 5 bases from J; junction bases left unmatched: 7. CDR1 is SQVTM and CDR2 is ANQGSEA in the germline V gene. The length of the CDR3 is 13 residues. CDR3 loop: CSVRQGPMTEAFF. CDR3 DNA: TGCAGCGTTAGACAGGGGCCTATGACTGAAGCTTTCTTT.

The chain joins TRBV3-1 to TRBJ2-1; D remains ambiguous. Trimming left V 4 bases short and J 5 bases short, with 15 bases between. CDR3 length: 15 amino acids. Germline-derived CDR1 and CDR2 are LGHDT and YNNKEL (reference sequence). The CDR3 is CASSPSPRLNNEQFF. The CDR3 nucleotides are TGTGCCAGCAGCCCCAGCCCTAGACTCAACAATGAGCAGTTCTTC.

The rearrangement uses TRBV3-1 and TRBJ1-1, with D unresolved. The CDR3 length is 12 residues. The ends were cut back, 5 bases at V and 4 bases at J, with 8 bases in the middle. Germline CDR1 reads LGHDT; CDR2 reads YNNKEL (reference sequence). The CDR3: CASSFEGTEAFF. CDR3 DNA: TGTGCCAGCAGCTTTGAGGGCACTGAAGCTTTCTTT. The whole variable domain, remainder taken from reference TRBV3-1 and TRBJ1-1, is DTAVSQTPKYLVTQMGNDKSIKCEQNLGHDTMYWYKQDSKKFLKIMFSYNNKELIINETVPNRFSPKSPDKAHLNLHINSLELGDSAVYFCASSFEGTEAFFGQGTRLTVV.

This rearrangement joins TRBV5-4 to TRBJ1-1; weak D call: TRBD1 (6 bases). This CDR3 is 13 amino acids long. V was pared by 0 bases and J by 11 bases, with 14 bases between. The germline CDR1 and CDR2 sequences are SGHNT and YYREEE (reference sequence). CDR3 residues: CASSLAGVEDAFF. As DNA, the CDR3 is TGTGCCAGCAGCTTGGCAGGGGTGGAGGACGCTTTCTTT.

The chain has TRBV7-8 and TRBJ2-1; 10 nucleotides align to TRBD2. Per germline, CDR1 SGHVS and CDR2 FQNEAQ. The CDR3 length is 15 residues. With V trimmed by 2 bases and J by 12 bases, 10 bases remained unmatched. In DNA form, the CDR3 reads TGTGCCAGCAGCTTATCGGCACTAGCGGGATTTGTGCAGTTCTTC. Its protein product is CASSLSALAGFVQFF.

The V call is TRBV29-1, the J call TRBJ1-1; a weak D match, TRBD1 (6 bases). The CDR3 extends over 14 amino acids. Trimming left V 7 bases short and J 4 bases short, with 19 bases between. CDR1 is SQVTM and CDR2 is ANQGSEA in the germline V gene. CDR3 amino acids: CSGSSGHGVTEAFF. In nucleotides, the CDR3 is TGCAGCGGGAGTTCGGGACACGGGGTCACTGAAGCTTTCTTT.

The chain carries TRBV20-1 and TRBJ2-3; D not certain. Trimming removed 5 bases at V and 5 bases at J, with 17 bases between. CDR1 is DFQATT and CDR2 is SNEGSKA in the germline V gene (reference sequence). The CDR3 totals 14 residues. CDR3 bases: TGCAGTGCTTCCCTCTTCCAAAACGGAGATACGCAGTATTTT. It yields the protein CSASLFQNGDTQYF.

V is TRBV14 and J is TRBJ1-1, with D possibly TRBD1 on 6 matching bases. Germline CDR1 SGHDN, CDR2 FVKESK. The CDR3 loop spans 18 amino acids. V lost 3 bases and J lost 0, with 20 bases in between. CDR3 loop: CASSHHSGALNLNTEAFF. CDR3 DNA sequence: TGTGCCAGCAGCCACCATTCAGGGGCCTTGAATTTGAACACTGAAGCTTTCTTT.

V gene TRBV5-1 combines with J gene TRBJ1-2; D gene uncertain. CDR3 size: 11 residues. Germline CDR1 SGHRS, CDR2 YFSETQ. The V and J ends lost 4 bases and 4 bases respectively, with 5 bases between them. CDR3 residues: CASSDFYGYTF. The CDR3 DNA reads TGCGCCAGCAGCGACTTCTATGGCTACACCTTC. The full variable domain, in which reference TRBV5-1 and TRBJ1-2 provide the parts outside the CDR3, is KAGVTQTPRYLIKTRGQQVTLSCSPISGHRSVSWYQQTPGQGLQFLFEYFSETQRNKGNFPGRFSGRQFSNSRSEMNVSTLELGDSALYLCASSDFYGYTFGSGTRLTVV.